The 3 T cell receptor beta chains reported below all come from one sample, sequenced in a study of Ad26.COV2.S vaccination and SARS-CoV-2 variants. The treatment is: 15 to 20 received Ad26.COV2.S at low or high dose, single or two shots; 5 received placebo; per-sample allocation not given. Sampling took place 63 days after the first vaccine or placebo injection. Some clones are missing from TCRdb's copy, which holds only in-frame ones; the method was immunoSEQ multiplex PCR. The data show 350,000 to 450,000 clones, approximately 90% seen once. Sequencing was performed on peripheral blood, taken in a trial of Ad26.COV2.S vaccine versus placebo. These TCRs come from a person aged 18-65 years who received the Ad26.COV2.S COVID-19 vaccine or a placebo.

V gene TRBV29-1 combines with J gene TRBJ2-5; D ambiguous. CDR1 is SQVTM, CDR2 ANQGSEA, per germline. Between the trimmed V and J ends, which lost 4 bases and 5 bases, there was a span of 11 bases. The CDR3 covers 12 residues. In DNA, the CDR3 is TGCAGCGTTGTAGGGTTCGGGGAGACCCAGTACTTC. Translation gives CSVVGFGETQYF.

The rearrangement links TRBV5-8 to TRBJ2-1; D not certain. CDR1 and CDR2 (germline): SGHTS, YDEGEE. The CDR3 has 13 amino acids. V dropped 0 bases and J dropped 3 bases, with 4 bases sitting between them. In DNA form, the CDR3 reads TGTGCCAGCAGCTTGGTCCTCTACAATGAGCAGTTCTTC. As protein: CASSLVLYNEQFF.

V gene TRBV29-1 combines with J gene TRBJ2-3; TRBD2 might be the D (6 bases). V was cut by 3 bases and J by 3 bases, with 16 bases left in between. This CDR3 spans 15 amino acids. Germline V gene data show CDR1 as SQVTM and CDR2 as ANQGSEA. The CDR3 DNA is TGCAGCGTTGACCTAGCGTTTGGAAGGACAGATACGCAGTATTTT. This encodes CSVDLAFGRTDTQYF.